One sample yielded the 28 T cell receptor beta chains listed below, sequenced in a study of blood T cell repertoires in COVID-19. Data came from immunoSEQ multiplex PCR; TCRdb stores just in-frame clones and leaves some out. The sample yields over 250,000 clones, 80% to 95% seen once. Material for sequencing was PBMCs or T cells enriched from blood (not recorded which). The origin of the receptors is a woman in her twenties or thirties who had recovered from COVID-19.

The gene calls are TRBV30 and TRBJ1-5; perhaps TRBD1 as D (5 bases). From germline, CDR1 is GTSNPN and CDR2 SVGIG (reference sequence). The CDR3 runs 15 residues. With 1 base removed from V and 2 bases from J, the gap between germline ends came to 12 bases. Here the CDR3 DNA reads TGTGCCTGGAGTGAACCGGGGGACGGCAATCAGCCCCAGCATTTT. The encoded protein is CAWSEPGDGNQPQHF.

The chain employs TRBV28 and TRBJ1-3; D not certain. This CDR3 is built from 12 residues. V was cut by 5 bases and J by 1 base, with 3 bases left in between. Looked up from germline, CDR1 is MDHEN and CDR2 is SYDVKM. The CDR3 is CASSPSGNTIYF. In DNA form, the CDR3 reads TGTGCCAGCAGTCCTTCTGGAAACACCATATATTTT.

The rearrangement links TRBV27 to TRBJ1-2; 7 bases align to TRBD1. The CDR3 consists of 13 residues. CDR1 and CDR2 from the germline V gene are MNHEY and SMNVEV (reference sequence). The V gene end was trimmed by 8 bases and the J gene end by 2 bases; junction bases not matched to a gene: 5. CDR3 DNA: TGTGCCAGCGCCGGGACAGAGAACTATGGCTACACCTTC. Its translation: CASAGTENYGYTF.

This chain connects TRBV5-4 to TRBJ2-4; TRBD2 might be the D (5 bases). Germline lookup yields CDR1 SGHNT and CDR2 YYREEE (reference sequence). The CDR3 consists of 15 residues. The ends were cut back, 4 bases at V and 0 bases at J, with 11 bases in the middle. CDR3 sequence: CASSPGSLAKNIQYF. The CDR3 bases are TGTGCCAGCAGCCCGGGGTCGTTAGCCAAAAACATTCAGTACTTC. Complete variable domain (other parts from reference TRBV5-4 and TRBJ2-4): ETGVTQSPTHLIKTRGQQVTLRCSSQSGHNTVSWYQQALGQGPQFIFQYYREEENGRGNFPPRFSGLQFPNYSSELNVNALELDDSALYLCASSPGSLAKNIQYFGAGTRLSVL.

The V and J genes are TRBV5-1 and TRBJ1-2; D perhaps matches TRBD1 (6 bases). V was cut by 5 bases and J by 1 base, with 9 bases left in between. This CDR3 region has 13 residues. Germline V gene lookup returns CDR1 SGHRS and CDR2 YFSETQ. DNA of the CDR3: TGCGCCAGCAGTCGGGACATTAACTATGGCTACACCTTC. Its protein product is CASSRDINYGYTF.

On this clone itself: At one end the junction does not follow the germline gene, possibly because of a read error. The chain links TRBV7-2 to TRBJ2-5, with TRBD2 identical over 11 bases. Germline loops: CDR1 SGHTA, CDR2 FQGNSA. CDR3 length: 14 amino acids. DNA of the CDR3: TGTGCCAGCAGCCTAGCGGGAGGTCAAGAGACCCAGTACTTC. Its translation is CASSLAGGQETQYF. Together with reference TRBV7-2 and TRBJ2-5, the CDR3 gives the full variable domain: GAGVSQSPSNKVTEKGKDVELRCDPISGHTALYWYRQSLGQGLEFLIYFQGNSAPDKSGLPSDRFSAERTGGSVSTLTIQRTQQEDSAVYLCASSLAGGQETQYFGPGTRLLVL.

The V and J genes are TRBV9 and TRBJ2-3, with 8 bases identical to TRBD2. Germline assignment: CDR1 SGDLS and CDR2 YYNGEE. V was clipped by 0 bases and J by 7 bases; unmatched bases: 1. This CDR3 region has 13 residues. CDR3 nucleotide sequence: TGTGCCAGCAGCGTAGCGGGGGGGCATACGCAGTATTTT. Translated: CASSVAGGHTQYF.

The chain couples TRBV6-6 to TRBJ2-1; D is uncertain. CDR1 MNHNY and CDR2 SVGAGI come from the germline V gene (reference sequence). V was pared by 3 bases and J by 0 bases, with 9 bases between. This CDR3 comprises 15 residues. The CDR3 nucleotides are TGTGCCAGCAGTTATCCGGTAAGCTCCTACAATGAGCAGTTCTTC. The encoded protein is CASSYPVSSYNEQFF.

The chain combines TRBV13 with TRBJ2-2; 8 nucleotides line up with TRBD2. With V trimmed by 3 bases and J by 1 base, 7 bases remained unmatched. The CDR3 is made up of 17 amino acids. Germline loops: CDR1 PRHDT, CDR2 FYEKMQ (reference sequence). The CDR3 reads CASSFGTRVQNTGELFF. The CDR3 nucleotides read TGTGCCAGCAGCTTTGGGACTAGAGTTCAGAACACCGGGGAGCTGTTTTTT.

The CDR3 bases are TGTGCCTGGAGTGACAGCTCTGGAAACACCATATATTTT. Translation: CAWSDSSGNTIYF. The gene calls are TRBV30 and TRBJ1-3; no clear D. CDR1 is GTSNPN, CDR2 SVGIG, per germline (reference sequence). Trimming shortened V by 1 base and J by 0 bases, and 4 bases separated the two germline ends. There are 13 residues in the CDR3.

The gene calls are TRBV19 and TRBJ2-7; 11 nucleotides match TRBD1. V dropped 4 bases and J dropped 5; count of bases not matched to a gene: 10. Germline V gives CDR1 LNHDA, CDR2 SQIVND (reference sequence). The CDR3 runs to 16 residues. The CDR3 here is CASSTDRGRGLHEQYF. Written as DNA, the CDR3 is TGTGCCAGTAGTACGGACAGGGGGCGAGGTCTCCACGAGCAGTACTTC. Combining the CDR3 with reference TRBV19 and TRBJ2-7 gives the whole variable domain DGGITQSPKYLFRKEGQNVTLSCEQNLNHDAMYWYRQDPGQGLRLIYYSQIVNDFQKGDIAEGYSVSREKKESFPLTVTSAQKNPTAFYLCASSTDRGRGLHEQYFGPGTRLTVT.

The DNA for the CDR3 is TGCGCCAGCAGCCTCCGACAGGGCCCCGGCTACGAGCAGTACTTC. Its translation is CASSLRQGPGYEQYF. V usage is TRBV5-1 and J usage is TRBJ2-7; 7 positions agree with TRBD1. CDR1 is SGHRS, CDR2 YFSETQ, per germline. The CDR3 spans 15 residues. V was pared by 4 bases and J by 3 bases, with 10 bases of the junction left unmatched.

The rearrangement links TRBV9 to TRBJ1-5; possibly TRBD1 for D (5 bases). The germline V gene has CDR1 SGDLS and CDR2 YYNGEE. The CDR3 extends over 14 amino acids. Trimming removed 0 bases from V and 7 bases from J, with 11 bases in between. The DNA of the CDR3 is TGTGCCAGCAGCGTAGGGGGGGGTGGACAGCCCCAGCATTTT. The encoded protein is CASSVGGGGQPQHF.

The chain joins TRBV6-5 to TRBJ1-5; unclear D gene. CDR1 is MNHEY and CDR2 is SVGAGI in the germline V gene. V was cut by 7 bases and J by 0 bases, with 10 bases left in between. The CDR3 is 14 amino acids. In DNA, the CDR3 is TGTGCCAGCACAGGAATGTATAGCAATCAGCCCCAGCATTTT. Translating gives CASTGMYSNQPQHF.

The V call is TRBV4-1, the J call TRBJ1-2; a weak D match, TRBD1 (5 bases). In germline, CDR1 is MGHRA, CDR2 YSYEKL. V was pared by 0 bases and J by 3 bases, with 17 bases between. CDR3 length: 17 amino acids. The CDR3 sequence is CASSQDLDLRGDYGYTF. CDR3 DNA sequence: TGCGCCAGCAGCCAAGATCTCGATTTGCGGGGGGACTATGGCTACACCTTC.

V usage is TRBV7-6 and J usage is TRBJ2-2, with a tentative D call TRBD2 (5 bases). V was shortened by 1 base and J by 3 bases, with 6 bases between the two germline ends. CDR1 is SGHVS, CDR2 FNYEAQ, per germline. This CDR3 has 14 amino acids. CDR3 bases: TGTGCCAGCAGCTTAGAGGACTACACCGGGGAGCTGTTTTTT. Translation gives CASSLEDYTGELFF.

The chain recombines TRBV29-1 with TRBJ2-7, with D possibly being TRBD1 (6 bases). In germline, CDR1 is SQVTM, CDR2 ANQGSEA. This CDR3 region has 15 residues. V shed 6 bases and J shed 5 bases, with 23 bases lying between them. In DNA form, the CDR3 reads TGCAGCGTGGTTCGATCCGGGACACCCTCGGACGAGCAGTACTTC. Translation gives CSVVRSGTPSDEQYF.

The genes are TRBV29-1 and TRBJ1-3; TRBD1 aligns across 9 bases. Germline V lookup: CDR1 SQVTM, CDR2 ANQGSEA. The CDR3 runs 14 residues. The V segment lost 4 bases and the J segment 4 bases; nucleotides outside the gene matches: 5. CDR3 protein: CSVVGTGKGNTIYF. The CDR3 nucleotides are TGCAGCGTTGTTGGGACAGGGAAAGGAAACACCATATATTTT.

This clone occurred many times. The genes are TRBV12-3 or TRBV12-4 and TRBJ2-1; D is unresolved. CDR3 length: 13 amino acids. Trimming left V 2 bases short and J 4 bases short, with 6 bases between. The CDR3 reads CASSLHEYNEQFF. DNA of the CDR3: TGTGCCAGCAGTTTACATGAGTACAATGAGCAGTTCTTC.

The rearrangement uses TRBV6-5 and TRBJ1-6, with D perhaps matching TRBD1 (6 bases). Trimming stripped 0 bases from V and 4 bases from J, with 10 bases between. From germline, CDR1 is MNHEY and CDR2 SVGAGI. The CDR3 is 16 residues long. CDR3 sequence reads: CASSYSYREYNSPLHF. The CDR3 nucleotides read TGTGCCAGCAGTTACTCCTACAGGGAGTATAATTCACCCCTCCACTTT.

This sequence joins TRBV9 and TRBJ2-5; 14 bases line up with TRBD2. The CDR3 extends over 17 amino acids. Germline CDR1 SGDLS, CDR2 YYNGEE. V shed 3 bases, J shed 2 bases, and the junction held 6 bases outside the gene matches. CDR3 loop: CASSEGTSGRGQETQYF. CDR3 in DNA: TGTGCCAGCAGCGAGGGGACTAGCGGGAGAGGGCAAGAGACCCAGTACTTC.

The sample holds one count of this clone. The V and J genes are TRBV30 and TRBJ1-3, with TRBD1 identical over 11 bases. The CDR3 spans 14 residues. Trimming at V came to 5 bases and at J to 3 bases, leaving 3 bases not matched to a gene. In germline, CDR1 is GTSNPN, CDR2 SVGIG (reference sequence). CDR3 loop: CAWGQGAGGNTIYF. The CDR3 coding sequence is TGTGCCTGGGGACAGGGGGCTGGTGGAAACACCATATATTTT.

The rearrangement uses TRBV4-3 and TRBJ1-5; TRBD1 agrees at 7 bases. The ends lost 0 bases at V and 1 base at J; junction bases unmatched: 9. Germline CDR1 is LGHNA and CDR2 is YSLEER. The CDR3 has 18 residues. The chain's CDR3 is CASSQDTQGVRSNQPQHF. CDR3 sequence (DNA): TGCGCCAGCAGCCAAGATACGCAGGGGGTGAGAAGCAATCAGCCCCAGCATTTT.

This rearrangement joins TRBV7-9 to TRBJ2-2; 7 bases are shared with TRBD1. The CDR3 has 15 residues. The V gene end was trimmed by 6 bases and the J gene end by 4 bases; junction bases not matched to a gene: 8. In germline, CDR1 is SEHNR, CDR2 FQNEAQ (reference sequence). The CDR3 DNA reads as TGTGCCAGCAGTCTACAGGGGTCCTCCACCGGGGAGCTGTTTTTT. It is translated as CASSLQGSSTGELFF.

The chain carries TRBV28 and TRBJ2-3, with D hard to call. The germline V gene has CDR1 MDHEN and CDR2 SYDVKM. V gave up 2 bases and J gave up 10 bases, with 7 bases separating them. The CDR3 runs 11 residues. The CDR3 region is CASSLNLAQYF. The DNA of the CDR3 is TGTGCCAGCAGTTTAAACTTGGCGCAGTATTTT.

J is TRBJ1-1 and V is TRBV19; D gene unclear. Trimming pared 0 bases from V and 0 bases from J, leaving 11 bases between. The CDR3 loop spans 16 amino acids. The germline CDR1 and CDR2 sequences are LNHDA and SQIVND (reference sequence). CDR3 amino acids: CASSIDRNRVNTEAFF. CDR3 nucleotides: TGTGCCAGTAGTATAGATAGGAACCGGGTGAACACTGAAGCTTTCTTT.

This clone was picked up a small number of times. The chain combines TRBV12-3 or TRBV12-4 with TRBJ1-1; D perhaps matches TRBD1 (6 bases). This CDR3 comprises 12 residues. V was clipped by 8 bases and J by 6 bases, with 13 bases between them. CDR3 DNA: TGTGCCAGCGGGGGGCGGGGGGCTGAAGCTTTCTTT. It specifies CASGGRGAEAFF.

This chain links TRBV18 with TRBJ1-5, with 12 bases identical to TRBD1. The CDR3 covers 19 residues. V gave up 1 base and J gave up 6 bases; unmatched junction bases: 13. Germline V gene sequence: CDR1 KGHSH, CDR2 LQKENI. The CDR3: CASSPLHPAPGQGAQPQHF. The CDR3 region has the DNA TGTGCCAGCTCACCACTACACCCCGCGCCGGGACAGGGGGCTCAGCCCCAGCATTTT.